Below, 27 T cell receptor beta chains from the same sample are listed, as sequenced in a study of blood T cell repertoires in COVID-19. Clones were read by immunoSEQ multiplex PCR, and TCRdb kept only the in-frame ones, dropping some. The data show around 420,000 clones, approximately 88% seen once. What was sequenced was PBMCs or T cells enriched from blood (not recorded which). These receptors all come from a woman aged 40 to 49 with acute COVID-19.

This clone was seen more than once but under ten times. The chain links TRBV13 to TRBJ2-3, with TRBD2 matching 8 bases. Germline values: CDR1 PRHDT, CDR2 FYEKMQ (reference sequence). V trimming: 8 bases; J trimming: 1 base; junction bases outside the gene matches: 11. The CDR3 totals 16 residues. The CDR3 DNA sequence: TGTGCCAGCCCCGCCGATGGCGGGGGGCGCACAGATACGCAGTATTTT. Its protein product is CASPADGGGRTDTQYF.

The rearrangement uses TRBV7-6 and TRBJ2-5; 13 nucleotides match TRBD2. Germline assignment: CDR1 SGHVS and CDR2 FNYEAQ. The CDR3 length is 15 residues. The J segment lost 5 bases and the V segment lost 3 bases, leaving 3 bases of the junction unmatched. The CDR3 nucleotides are TGTGCCAGCAGCTTCGGACTAGCGGGGGATGAGACCCAGTACTTC. It codes for CASSFGLAGDETQYF.

The rearrangement uses TRBV13 and TRBJ2-7, with D possibly being TRBD1 (6 bases). Germline V gene data show CDR1 as PRHDT and CDR2 as FYEKMQ (reference sequence). The CDR3 extends over 14 amino acids. The V and J ends lost 3 bases and 3 bases respectively, with 12 bases between them. CDR3 DNA sequence: TGTGCCAGCAGCTTGGGCCACAGGGTCTACGAGCAGTACTTC. This codes for CASSLGHRVYEQYF.

The V call is TRBV5-1, the J call TRBJ1-2; tentatively, D is TRBD1 (5 bases). The germline V and J ends were trimmed by 6 bases and 7 bases, with 10 bases remaining between them. The V gene's germline CDR1 is SGHRS and CDR2 YFSETQ. This CDR3 contains 11 residues. This CDR3 reads CASTGGGGYTF. The CDR3 DNA sequence: TGCGCCAGCACCGGGGGTGGTGGCTACACCTTC.

V is TRBV2 and J is TRBJ2-7; D is undetermined. V was shortened by 6 bases and J by 3 bases, with 6 bases between the two germline ends. CDR1 and CDR2 from the germline V gene are SNHLY and FYNNEI. The CDR3 is made up of 11 amino acids. CDR3 residues: CASSSDYEQYF. CDR3 coding DNA: TGTGCCAGCAGCTCAGACTACGAGCAGTACTTC. Combining the CDR3 with reference TRBV2 and TRBJ2-7 gives the whole variable domain EPEVTQTPSHQVTQMGQEVILRCVPISNHLYFYWYRQILGQKVEFLVSFYNNEISEKSEIFDDQFSVERPDGSNFTLKIRSTKLEDSAMYFCASSSDYEQYFGPGTRLTVT.

The V call is TRBV18, the J call TRBJ1-1; maybe TRBD1 (6 bases). The V end was cut by 6 bases, the J end by 0 bases, with 14 bases between. Germline V CDR1 and CDR2: KGHSH, LQKENI. The CDR3 length is 15 residues. CDR3 coding DNA: TGTGCCAGCTCGGTAGACAGGTCCCTGAACACTGAAGCTTTCTTT. Protein sequence: CASSVDRSLNTEAFF. Complete variable domain (other parts from reference TRBV18 and TRBJ1-1): NAGVMQNPRHLVRRRGQEARLRCSPMKGHSHVYWYRQLPEEGLKFMVYLQKENIIDESGMPKERFSAEFPKEGPSILRIQQVVRGDSAAYFCASSVDRSLNTEAFFGQGTRLTVV.

The J gene is TRBJ1-2, the V gene TRBV4-2, with D hard to call. This CDR3 has 15 residues. V was cut by 0 bases and J by 4 bases, with 12 bases left in between. Per germline, CDR1 LGHNA and CDR2 YNFKEQ. The CDR3 DNA sequence: TGTGCCAGCAGCCAAGATATTCGAGGGTCCTATGGCTACACCTTC. This gives the protein CASSQDIRGSYGYTF.

The J gene is TRBJ1-6, the V gene TRBV30; D call uncertain. Germline V gene data show CDR1 as GTSNPN and CDR2 as SVGIG (reference sequence). The CDR3 consists of 15 residues. Trimming cost V 7 bases and J 7 bases, with 20 bases left between them. The DNA of the CDR3 is TGTGCCTTGGAGGGCCCCGGCAGGACGAATTCACCCCTCCACTTT. This codes for CALEGPGRTNSPLHF.

The rearrangement uses TRBV9 and TRBJ1-1, with unresolved D. From germline, CDR1 is SGDLS and CDR2 YYNGEE. The ends were cut back, 3 bases at V and 2 bases at J, with 14 bases in the middle. CDR3 length: 15 amino acids. The CDR3 sequence: CASSADAVSNTEAFF. The CDR3 DNA is TGTGCCAGCAGCGCCGACGCGGTTTCTAACACTGAAGCTTTCTTT.

This sequence joins TRBV10-1 and TRBJ2-1; D might be TRBD1 (5 bases). The CDR3 consists of 12 residues. Germline lookup yields CDR1 WNHNN and CDR2 SYGVQD (reference sequence). V was pared by 3 bases and J by 5 bases, with 5 bases between. CDR3 sequence: CASSDRDNEQFF. CDR3 DNA sequence: TGCGCCAGCAGTGACAGGGACAATGAGCAGTTCTTC.

The rearrangement links TRBV3-1 (or the pseudogene TRBV3-2) to TRBJ1-1; D not resolved. The V gene lost 4 bases and the J gene lost 8 bases, with 14 bases spanning the gap. CDR1 is LGHDT and CDR2 is YNNKEL in the germline V gene (reference sequence). The CDR3 spans 13 residues. DNA of the CDR3: TGTGCCAGCAGCCGTACCTTTCGAGCCGAAGCTTTCTTT. Encoded protein: CASSRTFRAEAFF.

This clone was seen only a few times. The chain combines TRBV19 with TRBJ2-2, with 10 positions matching TRBD1. The CDR3 spans 14 residues. The V gene's germline CDR1 is LNHDA and CDR2 SQIVND (reference sequence). The V and J ends lost 7 bases and 7 bases, in that order; junction bases with no gene match: 6. CDR3 bases: TGTGCCAGTACCCGCGACAGGGGGCGCGGGGAGCTGTTTTTT. It is translated as CASTRDRGRGELFF.

The chain uses TRBV5-1 and TRBJ2-3; TRBD1 agrees at 11 bases. Germline V CDR1 and CDR2: SGHRS, YFSETQ. Unmatched junction bases numbered 4, after V lost 0 bases and J lost 4 bases. The CDR3 covers 16 residues. The CDR3: CASSLAGQGASDTQYF. Here the CDR3 DNA reads TGCGCCAGCAGCTTGGCAGGACAGGGGGCCTCAGATACGCAGTATTTT.

This chain uses TRBV19 with TRBJ1-2; D unclear. The CDR3 totals 14 residues. Germline V gene data show CDR1 as LNHDA and CDR2 as SQIVND (reference sequence). Deletions cut 6 bases from V and 2 bases from J, with 13 bases between. The CDR3 sequence: CASRNQGGNYGYTF. The CDR3, as DNA: TGTGCCAGTAGGAACCAAGGCGGGAACTATGGCTACACCTTC.

The V and J genes are TRBV7-9 and TRBJ1-2; 7 positions match TRBD1. The CDR3 has 16 amino acids. J was trimmed by 1 base and V by 3 bases; bases with no gene match: 8. The germline V gene encodes CDR1 SEHNR and CDR2 FQNEAQ (reference sequence). CDR3 nucleotides: TGTGCCAGCAGCTTGGACTGGACAGGTTTTAACTATGGCTACACCTTC. It yields the protein CASSLDWTGFNYGYTF.

The chain is built from TRBV2 and TRBJ1-2, with D perhaps matching TRBD1 (5 bases). The V and J ends lost 3 bases and 6 bases respectively, with 14 bases between them. The CDR3 contains 14 residues. CDR1 is SNHLY and CDR2 is FYNNEI in the germline V gene. For the CDR3, the DNA is TGTGCCAGCAGTGACTTGTCGGGGGTTAATGGCTACACCTTC. Its protein is CASSDLSGVNGYTF.

This clone was observed once. The V and J genes are TRBV6-5 and TRBJ1-1; maybe TRBD1 (5 bases). Germline CDR1 is MNHEY and CDR2 is SVGAGI. CDR3 length: 13 residues. Trimming took off 5 bases at V and 3 bases at J, with 10 bases between the two ends. CDR3 region: CASSPRGDTEAFF. The CDR3 DNA is TGTGCCAGCAGTCCACGGGGGGACACTGAAGCTTTCTTT.

J is TRBJ2-5 and V is TRBV27, with 7 bases lining up with TRBD1. This CDR3 has 15 amino acids. Trimming cost V 5 bases and J 1 base; bases outside gene matches: 7. The germline gives CDR1 MNHEY, CDR2 SMNVEV (reference sequence). The DNA of the CDR3 is TGTGCCAGCAGTCCCCGGACAGGACCCCAAGAGACCCAGTACTTC. Protein: CASSPRTGPQETQYF.

This chain links TRBV6-1 with TRBJ1-2; D is perhaps TRBD1 (5 bases). V gave up 3 bases and J gave up 7 bases, with 15 bases separating them. This CDR3 region has 14 residues. Germline V gene lookup returns CDR1 MNHNS and CDR2 SASEGT. The CDR3 nucleotides are TGTGCCAGCAGTGATTTAGGGGCAGTCCTTGGCTACACCTTC. Translated, it gives CASSDLGAVLGYTF.

The V call is TRBV28, the J call TRBJ2-3, with D possibly matching TRBD2 (5 bases). This CDR3 contains 17 residues. Germline-derived CDR1 and CDR2 are MDHEN and SYDVKM. Between the trimmed V and J ends, which lost 5 bases and 0 bases, there was a span of 18 bases. The CDR3 spells CASSLPLDGKSTDTQYF. The CDR3 DNA reads as TGTGCCAGCAGTCTACCCTTGGACGGGAAGAGCACAGATACGCAGTATTTT. Supplemented by reference TRBV28 and TRBJ2-3, the full variable domain reads DVKVTQSSRYLVKRTGEKVFLECVQDMDHENMFWYRQDPGLGLRLIYFSYDVKMKEKGDIPEGYSVSREKKERFSLILESASTNQTSMYLCASSLPLDGKSTDTQYFGPGTRLTVL.

This clone was found once. The chain has TRBV27 and TRBJ2-7; the D gene is possibly TRBD2 (6 bases). The CDR3 totals 16 residues. Trimming shortened V by 4 bases and J by 2 bases, and 18 bases separated the two germline ends. Germline V gene sequence: CDR1 MNHEY, CDR2 SMNVEV (reference sequence). The CDR3, as DNA: TGTGCCAGCAGTTCAGCACTCAAGCTAGCGCCCTACGAGCAGTACTTC. Translating gives CASSSALKLAPYEQYF.

The rearrangement uses TRBV4-1 and TRBJ2-3; possibly TRBD2 for D (7 bases). The length of the CDR3 is 15 residues. CDR1 and CDR2 from the germline V gene are MGHRA and YSYEKL. Trimming took off 4 bases at V and 2 bases at J, with 13 bases between the two ends. CDR3 in amino acids: CASSRRGLLTDTQYF. CDR3 DNA sequence: TGCGCCAGCAGCCGGCGGGGGCTCCTCACAGATACGCAGTATTTT.

The V call is TRBV5-5, the J call TRBJ2-1, with a tentative D call TRBD2 (5 bases). CDR3 length: 15 residues. Germline CDR1 reads SGHKS; CDR2 reads YYEKEE (reference sequence). The ends were cut back, 1 base at V and 0 bases at J, with 8 bases in the middle. Here the CDR3 reads CASSLQRTSYNEQFF. In DNA, the CDR3 is TGTGCCAGCAGCTTGCAGCGGACCTCCTACAATGAGCAGTTCTTC.

Only one count was recorded for this clone. This chain joins TRBV19 and TRBJ1-2; D remains unclear. Germline V gene sequence: CDR1 LNHDA, CDR2 SQIVND (reference sequence). The CDR3 spans 14 residues. The V gene lost 3 bases and the J gene lost 4 bases, with 12 bases spanning the gap. The CDR3 DNA sequence: TGTGCCAGTAGTATCCCCGCAGGCCTCTATGGCTACACCTTC. Amino acids: CASSIPAGLYGYTF.

The chain combines TRBV6-5 with TRBJ2-7; D call uncertain. The CDR3 sequence is 13 residues long. Trimming cost V 6 bases and J 6 bases, with 15 bases left between them. Per germline, CDR1 MNHEY and CDR2 SVGAGI. CDR3 bases: TGTGCCAGCAGCGCAGGATTAAGCTCCGAGCAGTACTTC. Protein: CASSAGLSSEQYF.

The V call is TRBV10-3, the J call TRBJ1-2; D not certain. Deletions cut 10 bases from V and 0 bases from J, with 12 bases between. There are 13 residues in the CDR3. In germline, CDR1 is ENHRY, CDR2 SYGVKD. The CDR3 spells CASQRLANYGYTF. The CDR3 region has the DNA TGTGCCAGTCAGCGACTTGCTAACTATGGCTACACCTTC.

The CDR3 nucleotides read TGTGCCAGCAGTCGAACCCCAGGTGGAGGGAAAGCTGAAGCTTTCTTT. Its protein is CASSRTPGGGKAEAFF. This chain connects TRBV2 to TRBJ1-1; D gene unclear. V was shortened by 5 bases and J by 6 bases, with 22 bases between the two germline ends. The length of the CDR3 is 16 residues. The germline CDR1 and CDR2 sequences are SNHLY and FYNNEI.